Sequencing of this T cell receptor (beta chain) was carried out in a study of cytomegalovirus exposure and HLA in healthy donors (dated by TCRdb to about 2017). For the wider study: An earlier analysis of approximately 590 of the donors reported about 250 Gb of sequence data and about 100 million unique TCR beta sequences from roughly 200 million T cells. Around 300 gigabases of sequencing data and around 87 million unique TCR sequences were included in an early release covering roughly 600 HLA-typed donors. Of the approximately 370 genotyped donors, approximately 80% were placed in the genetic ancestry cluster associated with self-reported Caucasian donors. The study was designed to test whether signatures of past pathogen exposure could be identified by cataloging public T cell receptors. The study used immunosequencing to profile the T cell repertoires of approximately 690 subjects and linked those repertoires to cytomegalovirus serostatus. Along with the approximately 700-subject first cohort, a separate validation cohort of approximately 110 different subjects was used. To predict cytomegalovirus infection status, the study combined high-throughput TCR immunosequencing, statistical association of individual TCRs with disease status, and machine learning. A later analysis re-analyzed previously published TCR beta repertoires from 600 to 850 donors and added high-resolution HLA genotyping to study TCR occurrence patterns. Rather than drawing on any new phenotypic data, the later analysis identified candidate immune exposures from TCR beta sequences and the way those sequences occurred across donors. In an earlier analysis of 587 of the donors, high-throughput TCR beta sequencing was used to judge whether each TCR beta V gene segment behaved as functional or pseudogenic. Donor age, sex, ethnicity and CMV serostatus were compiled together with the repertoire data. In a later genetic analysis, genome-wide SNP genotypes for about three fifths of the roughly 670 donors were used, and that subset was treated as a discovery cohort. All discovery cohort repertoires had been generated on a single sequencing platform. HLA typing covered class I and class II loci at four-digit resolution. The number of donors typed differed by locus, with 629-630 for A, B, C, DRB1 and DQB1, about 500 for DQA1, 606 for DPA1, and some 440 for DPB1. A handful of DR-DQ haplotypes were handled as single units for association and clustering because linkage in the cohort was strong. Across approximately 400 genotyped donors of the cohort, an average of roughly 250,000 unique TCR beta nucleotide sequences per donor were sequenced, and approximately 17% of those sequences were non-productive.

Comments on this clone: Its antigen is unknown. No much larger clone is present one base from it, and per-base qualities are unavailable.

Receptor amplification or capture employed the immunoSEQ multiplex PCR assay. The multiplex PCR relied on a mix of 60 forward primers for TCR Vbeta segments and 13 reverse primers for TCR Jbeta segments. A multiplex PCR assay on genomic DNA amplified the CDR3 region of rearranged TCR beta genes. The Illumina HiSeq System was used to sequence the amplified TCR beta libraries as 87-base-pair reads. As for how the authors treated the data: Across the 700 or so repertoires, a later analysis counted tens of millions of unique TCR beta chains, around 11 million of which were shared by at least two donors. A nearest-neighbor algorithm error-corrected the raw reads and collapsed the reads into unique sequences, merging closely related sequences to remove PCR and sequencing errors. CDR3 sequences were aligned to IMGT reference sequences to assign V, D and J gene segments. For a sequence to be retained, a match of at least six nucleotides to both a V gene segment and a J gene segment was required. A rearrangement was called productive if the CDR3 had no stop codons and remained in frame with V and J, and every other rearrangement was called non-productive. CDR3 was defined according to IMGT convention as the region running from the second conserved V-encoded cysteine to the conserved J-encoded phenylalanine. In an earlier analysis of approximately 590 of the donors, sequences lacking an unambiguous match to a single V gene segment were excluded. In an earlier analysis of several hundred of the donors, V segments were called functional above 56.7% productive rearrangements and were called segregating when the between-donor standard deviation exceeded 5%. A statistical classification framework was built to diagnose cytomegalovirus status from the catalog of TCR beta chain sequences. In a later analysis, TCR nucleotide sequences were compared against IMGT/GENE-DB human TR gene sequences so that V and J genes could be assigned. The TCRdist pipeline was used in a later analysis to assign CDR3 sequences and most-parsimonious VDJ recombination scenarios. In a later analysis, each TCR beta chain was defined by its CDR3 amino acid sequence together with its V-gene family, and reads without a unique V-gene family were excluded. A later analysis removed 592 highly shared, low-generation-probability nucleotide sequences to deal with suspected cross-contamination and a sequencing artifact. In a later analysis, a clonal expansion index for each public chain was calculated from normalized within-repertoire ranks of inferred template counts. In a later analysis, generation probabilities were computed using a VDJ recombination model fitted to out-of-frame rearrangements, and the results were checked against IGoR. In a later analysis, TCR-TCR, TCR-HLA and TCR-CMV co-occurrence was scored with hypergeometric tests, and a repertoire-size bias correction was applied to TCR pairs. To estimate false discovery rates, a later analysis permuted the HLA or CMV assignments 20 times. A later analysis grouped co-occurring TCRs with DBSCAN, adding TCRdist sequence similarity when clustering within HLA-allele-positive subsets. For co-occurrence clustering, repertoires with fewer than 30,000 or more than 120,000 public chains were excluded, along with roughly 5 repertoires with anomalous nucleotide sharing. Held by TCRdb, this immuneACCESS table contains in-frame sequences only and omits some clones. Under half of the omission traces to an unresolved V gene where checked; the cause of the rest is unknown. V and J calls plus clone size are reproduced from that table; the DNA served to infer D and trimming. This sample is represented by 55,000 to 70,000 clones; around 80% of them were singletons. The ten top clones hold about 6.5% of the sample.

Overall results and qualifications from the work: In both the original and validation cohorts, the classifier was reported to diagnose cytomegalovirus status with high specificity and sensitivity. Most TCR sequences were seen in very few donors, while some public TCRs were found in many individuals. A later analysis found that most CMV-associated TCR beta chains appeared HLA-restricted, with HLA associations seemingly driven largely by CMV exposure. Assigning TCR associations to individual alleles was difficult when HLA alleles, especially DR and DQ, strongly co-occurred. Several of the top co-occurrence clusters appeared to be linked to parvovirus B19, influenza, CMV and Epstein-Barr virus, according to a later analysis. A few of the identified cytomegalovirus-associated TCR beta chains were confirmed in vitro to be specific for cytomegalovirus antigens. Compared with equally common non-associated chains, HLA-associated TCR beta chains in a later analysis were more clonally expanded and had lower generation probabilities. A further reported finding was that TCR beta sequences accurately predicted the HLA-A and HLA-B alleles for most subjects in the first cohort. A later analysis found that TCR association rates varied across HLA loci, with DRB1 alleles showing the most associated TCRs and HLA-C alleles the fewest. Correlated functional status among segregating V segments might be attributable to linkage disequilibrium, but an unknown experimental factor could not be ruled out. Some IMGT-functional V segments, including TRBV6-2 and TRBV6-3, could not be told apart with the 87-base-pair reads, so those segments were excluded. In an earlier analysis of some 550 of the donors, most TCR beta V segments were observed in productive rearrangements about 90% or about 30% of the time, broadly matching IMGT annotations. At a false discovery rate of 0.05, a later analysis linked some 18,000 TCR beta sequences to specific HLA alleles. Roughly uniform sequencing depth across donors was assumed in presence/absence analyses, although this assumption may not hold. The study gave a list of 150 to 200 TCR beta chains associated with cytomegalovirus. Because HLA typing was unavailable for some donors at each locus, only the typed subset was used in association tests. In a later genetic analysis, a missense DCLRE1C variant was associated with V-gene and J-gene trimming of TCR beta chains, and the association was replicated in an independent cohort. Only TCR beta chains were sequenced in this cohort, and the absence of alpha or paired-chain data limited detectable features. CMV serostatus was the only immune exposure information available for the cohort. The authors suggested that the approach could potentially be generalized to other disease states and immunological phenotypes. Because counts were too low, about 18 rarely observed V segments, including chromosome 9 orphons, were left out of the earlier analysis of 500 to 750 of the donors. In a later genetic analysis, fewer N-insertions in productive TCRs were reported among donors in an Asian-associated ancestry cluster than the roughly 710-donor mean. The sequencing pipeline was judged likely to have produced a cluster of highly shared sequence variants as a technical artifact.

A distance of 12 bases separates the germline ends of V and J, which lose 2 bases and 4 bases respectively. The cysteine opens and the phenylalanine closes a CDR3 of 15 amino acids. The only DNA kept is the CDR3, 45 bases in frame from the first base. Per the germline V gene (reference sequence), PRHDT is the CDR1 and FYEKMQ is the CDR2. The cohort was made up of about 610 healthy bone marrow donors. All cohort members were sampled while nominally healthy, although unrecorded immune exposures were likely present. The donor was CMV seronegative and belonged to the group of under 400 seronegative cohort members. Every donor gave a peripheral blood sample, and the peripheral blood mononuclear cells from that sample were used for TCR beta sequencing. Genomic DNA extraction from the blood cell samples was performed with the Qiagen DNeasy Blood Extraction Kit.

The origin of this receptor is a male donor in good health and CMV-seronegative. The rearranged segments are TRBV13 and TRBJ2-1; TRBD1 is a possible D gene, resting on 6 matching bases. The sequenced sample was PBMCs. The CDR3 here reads CASSLLGQTYNEQFF. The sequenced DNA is TGTGCCAGCAGCTTACTAGGACAGACTTACAATGAGCAGTTCTTC.